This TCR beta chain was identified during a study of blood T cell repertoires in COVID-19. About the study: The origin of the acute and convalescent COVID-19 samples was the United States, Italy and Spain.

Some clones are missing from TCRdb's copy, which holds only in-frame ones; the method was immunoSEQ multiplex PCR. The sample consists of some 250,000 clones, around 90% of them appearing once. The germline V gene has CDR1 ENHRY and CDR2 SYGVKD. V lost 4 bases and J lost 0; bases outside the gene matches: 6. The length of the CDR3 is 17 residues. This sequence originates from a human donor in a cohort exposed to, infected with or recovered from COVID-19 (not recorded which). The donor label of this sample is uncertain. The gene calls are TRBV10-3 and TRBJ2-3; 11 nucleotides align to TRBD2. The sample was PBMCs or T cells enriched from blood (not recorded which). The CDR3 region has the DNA TGTGCCATCAGTGCCGCTAGCGGGGGGATCAGCACAGATACGCAGTATTTT. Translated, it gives CAISAASGGISTDTQYF.